The T cell receptor beta chain under discussion was sequenced for a study of early stage breast cancer tumors. With regard to this clone: What it binds is not known.

Each sample had two DNA replicates, around 0.53 ug blood or around 1.4 ug tissue. Generated by immunoSEQ multiplex PCR, the TCRdb table keeps only in-frame clones and is missing some. The sample lists about 51,000 clones, around 80% seen once, with about 3.4% in the top ten. V dropped 5 bases and J dropped 0 bases, with 7 bases sitting between them. This CDR3 contains 14 residues. In germline, CDR1 is SGHAT, CDR2 FQNNGV. Study-level findings and limits: Most shared enriched TCRB sequences were commonly generated ones. Blood repertoires resembled normal breast more than tumor.

Sample: blood. The V and J genes are TRBV11-2 and TRBJ2-2; no reliable D call. The sequence came from a person aged 35-50 years with breast cancer. CDR3 loop: CASSATANTGELFF. CDR3 nucleotide sequence: TGTGCCAGCAGCGCGACGGCGAACACCGGGGAGCTGTTTTTT.